This note documents a single T cell receptor beta chain sequence. This specimen belongs to a study of cytomegalovirus exposure and HLA in healthy donors. The PCR had 60 Vbeta and 13 Jbeta primers. Assay used: immunoSEQ multiplex PCR; TCRdb lists only in-frame clones, some missing. The sample data list about 130,000 clones. Germline V gene data show CDR1 as LNHDA and CDR2 as SQIVND (reference sequence). V was trimmed by 3 bases and J by 2 bases, leaving 5 bases between them. The CDR3 spans 13 residues. Sequenced input: PBMCs. The TCR was taken from a woman aged 40 to 49 in good health and CMV-seronegative. The J gene is TRBJ1-5, the V gene TRBV19; no firm D call. DNA of the CDR3: TGTGCCAGTAGTATTAATGGCAATCAGCCCCAGCATTTT. Residues: CASSINGNQPQHF.